This record concerns one TCR beta chain sequence. Its antigen is unidentified. The V gene's germline CDR1 is SQVTM and CDR2 ANQGSEA. The CDR3 spans 13 residues. V lost 7 bases and J lost 3; bases outside the gene matches: 5. The data belong to a study of T cell responses to AZD1222 COVID-19 vaccine. The method was immunoSEQ multiplex PCR; TCRdb's version includes in-frame clones alone and lacks a portion of them. The data contain fewer than 150,000 clones, about nine tenths of them singletons. Study-level points and caveats: Among the donors, most were white British and more were female, and clonal diversity was possibly underestimated. At study baseline, merely a handful of AZD1222 recipients were seropositive. Distributed over spike, vaccine-associated CD4 TCRs predominated at 160-218 and 743-854. Without day 14 samples, only post-peak T cell repertoires were studied.

Material: peripheral blood, obtained on day 0 of AZD1222 vaccination. The V gene is TRBV29-1, the J gene TRBJ1-2; 10 nucleotides line up with TRBD1. The TCR was taken from an adult in good health. The CDR3 sequence is CSATDRGDYGYTF. The DNA for the CDR3 is TGCAGCGCTACGGACAGGGGGGACTATGGCTACACCTTC.